This T cell receptor (beta chain) was sequenced in a study of regulatory T cells in long-lasting Graves disease. General observations from the study: Favored usage of TRBV28, TRBJ1-2 and TRBJ2-5 was recorded in persistent disease.

As concerns this clonotype: Its specificity is unknown.

Time point: persistent/refractory GD, antithyroid drugs over 5 years with positive TRAb. Researchers made the TCR library from RNA that was extracted from PBMCs. Both iRepertoire HTBI primers and Arm-PCR of CDR3 regions were used to build the TCR beta libraries. TCRdb fed the multiplex PCR reads into MiXCR, producing one record per CDR3 protein. Among roughly 700,000 distinct CDR3 sequences listed, about 30% were seen once. The CDR3 has 15 residues. With 8 bases removed from V and 4 bases from J, the gap between germline ends came to 18 bases. The germline V gene encodes CDR1 MNHNS and CDR2 SASEGT. The gene calls are TRBV6-1 and TRBJ1-5; possibly TRBD1 for D (5 bases). The source was peripheral blood mononuclear cells (PBMCs), collected when the disease was refractory, from a patient treated with antithyroid drugs. The sequence derives from a female donor with Graves disease. The CDR3 here is CASQMQGLSNQPQHF. CDR3 DNA sequence: TGTGCCAGCCAAATGCAGGGATTAAGTAATCAGCCCCAGCATTTT.